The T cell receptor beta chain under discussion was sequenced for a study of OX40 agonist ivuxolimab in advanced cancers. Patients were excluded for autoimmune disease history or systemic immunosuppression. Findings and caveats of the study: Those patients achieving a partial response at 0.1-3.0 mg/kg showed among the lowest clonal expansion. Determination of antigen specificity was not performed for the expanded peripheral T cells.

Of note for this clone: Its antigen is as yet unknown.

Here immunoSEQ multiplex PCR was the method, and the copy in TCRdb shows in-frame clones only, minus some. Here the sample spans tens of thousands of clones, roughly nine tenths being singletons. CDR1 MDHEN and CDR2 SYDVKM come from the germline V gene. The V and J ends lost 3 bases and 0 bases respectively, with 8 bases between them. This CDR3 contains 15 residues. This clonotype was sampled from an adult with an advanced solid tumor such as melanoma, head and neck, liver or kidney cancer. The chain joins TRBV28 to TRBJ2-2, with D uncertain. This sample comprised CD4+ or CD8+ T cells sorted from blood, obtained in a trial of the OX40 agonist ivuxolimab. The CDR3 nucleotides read TGTGCCAGCAGTTTCGGCGGCGCGAACACCGGGGAGCTGTTTTTT. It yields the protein CASSFGGANTGELFF.